These T cell receptor beta chains were read from a single sample in a study of monozygotic twins with inflammatory bowel disease. TCRdb re-called the 5' RACE reads and shows each CDR3 protein once, DNA omitted. In total, the table holds over 350,000 distinct CDR3 sequences. The source material was blood. Source of these receptors: a human donor with ulcerative colitis or Crohn's disease, or a healthy co-twin of an affected twin (not recorded which). The CDR3 runs from the conserved cysteine through the conserved F or W. Fields, in order: V gene, J gene, CDR3 protein.

TRBV5-1	TRBJ2-7	CASSAPPRGYEQYF
TRBV12-3/TRBV12-4	TRBJ1-1	CASRTTGGVNTEAFF
TRBV15	TRBJ2-5	CATSREAGQETQYF
TRBV11-2	TRBJ2-3	CASSFLPGLPRDTQYF
TRBV7-2	TRBJ2-7	CASTGQRGGVQYF
TRBV29-1	TRBJ2-7	CSVEGGGREQYF
TRBV12-3/TRBV12-4	TRBJ2-7	CASSFGGGLPSYEQYF
TRBV5-1	TRBJ1-1	CASSRIGGFTSNTEAFF
TRBV20-1	TRBJ1-1	CSARPGNTEAFF
TRBV5-1	TRBJ1-2	CASSLGLGGYTF
TRBV7-2	TRBJ2-5	CASSRRTSGGQETQYF
TRBV20-1	TRBJ1-1	CSAMSPGGTEAFF
TRBV5-1	TRBJ2-2	CASSLRGDTGELFF
TRBV6-1	TRBJ2-7	CASSEMSSGQGYEQYF
TRBV4-2	TRBJ2-5	CASSQATSGKETQYF
TRBV11-2	TRBJ2-1	CASSLELAGGSYNEQFF
TRBV7-9	TRBJ2-3	CASSLRDGDSTDTQYF
TRBV7-3	TRBJ2-3	CASSPFAGSTDTQYF
TRBV11-2	TRBJ2-3	CASSLDTPGGAWILSTDTQYF
TRBV5-5	TRBJ2-6	CASSLGGTANVLTF
TRBV25-1	TRBJ1-4	CASSESMAANEKLFF
TRBV10-3	TRBJ2-7	CAISGGGTGVANEQYF
TRBV7-3	TRBJ2-5	CASSLTGTGLETQYF
TRBV15	TRBJ2-3	CATSKRSGQLTDTQYF
TRBV7-9	TRBJ2-3	CASSYLAGGLADTQYF
TRBV29-1	TRBJ1-1	CSVDSTAKLEAFF
TRBV4-3	TRBJ1-5	CASSQDLAGRPQHF
TRBV20-1	TRBJ1-1	CSARVIQGDREAFF
TRBV6-1	TRBJ2-7	CASSETAVTYEQYF
TRBV29-1	TRBJ1-3	CSVEGNLTGNTIYF
TRBV6-6	TRBJ2-7	CASIDSGALYEQYF
TRBV11-3	TRBJ2-3	CASSTPGLPDTQYF
TRBV4-2	TRBJ2-5	CASSPVTLAGGETQYF
TRBV20-1	TRBJ2-3	CSAEQIITDTQYF